This TCR beta chain was retrieved from a study of blood T cells in healthy people across ages (dated by TCRdb to the mid-2010s). Regarding the complete study: In model experiments, template switching captured roughly one uniquely barcoded TCR beta cDNA molecule for every two T cells. Age-related changes in TCR beta repertoire diversity were measured in the study by deep sequencing normalized with unique cDNA molecular identifiers. Donors were grouped into four age groups: young (average about 15 years), middle-aged (roughly 37), aged (62) and long-lived (approximately 81). Using the same blood draw, the study looked at two additional independent replicas of 1 million unique cDNA reads for two donors, one aged 18 to 30 and the other aged 80 or older.

Regarding this clonotype: There is no known antigen for this receptor. No much larger clone is present one base from it, and per-base qualities are unavailable.

Systemically healthy Caucasian individuals from Russia, 39 in total and aged about 6 to 100 years, were included as donors. About 9.6 milliliters of peripheral blood were collected from each donor into EDTA-treated Vacutainer tubes. Ficoll-Paque density-gradient centrifugation was used to isolate PBMCs, with at least 6.5 million per sample. Total RNA, at least 5.5 micrograms per sample, was extracted from PBMCs with Trizol reagent. For every donor, flow cytometry on a PBMC aliquot measured the percentage of naive CD45RAhigh/CD27high T cells. V has 0 bases trimmed and J has 5 bases trimmed; junction bases matching no gene number 7. From the cysteine up to the phenylalanine, the CDR3 has a length of 15 residues. The sequence is cut down to CDR3 DNA, 45 bases in frame from base 1. The CDR1 and CDR2 encoded by the germline V gene are SGDLS and YYNGEE. The study at large found these results: Compared with the aged group, the long-lived group had more naive CD4+ T cells, fewer expanded clones and increased TCR diversity, suggesting age selection. Bulk unsorted PBMC profiling prevented conclusive comparison of naive and antigen-experienced compartments. Because donor CMV infection status was unknown, age-related changes in expanded clonotypes were potentially confounded. As age increased, observed TCR beta diversity per million T cells dropped in a roughly linear way, and a significant reduction was already evident by age 40. A strong correlation was found between observed TCR beta diversity and the percentage of naive T cells measured by flow cytometry. Estimates of total diversity from one million sequenced T cells were regarded as lower bounds and underestimates.

The library was produced with 5' RACE. The run used an Illumina HiSeq 2500. A second roughly 6 to 11 cycle PCR used a sample-barcoded 5' primer and a J-beta primer mix. Each TCR beta cDNA molecule received a unique molecular identifier from a template-switch 5' adaptor carrying 12 random nucleotides. Each sample yielded at least 3 million CDR3-containing paired-end reads. First-strand cDNA synthesis was performed from all RNA using the Mint cDNA synthesis kit, with priming by a TRBC-specific oligonucleotide. Following uracil-DNA glycosylase treatment, all cDNA underwent a first 18-cycle PCR with the universal primers M1SS and BC2_uni_R. In the original analysis: Each sample was normalized by randomly selecting 1 million high-quality reads, each carrying a distinct molecular identifier. Reads sharing molecular identifiers were discarded rather than binned into consensus sequences. CDR3 identification, clonotype clustering and error correction used MiTCR with a Q25 quality threshold and the strictest error-elimination algorithm. Lower-bound total TCR beta diversity was estimated with a nonparametric unseen species model using Euler transformation. TCRdb itself trimmed the public reads at Q25 with fastp, ran MiXCR and retained productive beta chains. CDR3 protein sequences are deduplicated, and each keeps its most common genes and DNA. What appears here as the V and J calls and clone size reflects TCRdb's work, not the paper's. A total of 800,000 to 1,300,000 distinct CDR3 sequences appear in this sample, approximately 26% of them only once. Of the sample, around 0.7% falls within the top ten clones.

The sample also formed part of further work on T cells of mothers and their children. As the second paper documents: Nine systemically healthy Caucasian individuals, comprising three mothers and their six children, were included as donors. cDNA synthesis used all of the extracted RNA, with approximately 1.4 ug of RNA in each 15 ul reaction. Sample barcodes and 2-4 random nucleotides were added via the M1S primer in the second PCR. More than 8 million TCR beta CDR3 reads were obtained from each mother, and some 3.3 million reads were obtained from each child. In both related and unrelated pairs, thymic selection shapes the output of TCR recombination in a similar way, with inherited differences having only a minor effect. Related mother-child pairs always showed normalized repertoire overlap that was slightly higher than in unrelated mother-child pairs, though the difference was never significant. With a sensitivity of about 100 clones per million clonotypes, no persistent microchimeric T cell clones were detected. Deep NGS was used in the study to compare the TCR beta repertoires of mothers and children and to look for features that separate related mother-child pairs from unrelated individuals. On average, the children were roughly 10 +/- 4 years old, while the mothers were around 40 +/- 4 years old. After adapters were ligated using NEBNext reagents, the libraries underwent 100+100 nt paired-end sequencing on an Illumina HiSeq 2000. To avoid cross-contamination, the mother libraries and the child libraries were prepared a month apart and sequenced in separate runs. Between roughly 500,000 and 2,100,000 distinct TCR beta clonotypes were identified per donor. Naive TCR beta clonotypes were estimated from low-frequency clonotypes matched to each donor's FACS-determined naive share, without sorting.

This sequence originates from a girl aged 2 to 9 in good health. The specimen sequenced was blood. The sequence is built from TRBV9 and TRBJ2-5; TRBD2 lines up with 7 middle nucleotides. The CDR3 in this case is CASSVAGLNLETQYF. The bases read TGTGCCAGCAGCGTAGCGGGACTAAACCTGGAGACCCAGTACTTC.